This entry describes one T cell receptor (beta chain). The data derive from a study of blood T cell repertoires in COVID-19. For the study at large: Samples taken during acute and convalescent COVID-19 were collected in the United States, Italy and Spain. Sources were T cells, B-cell-depleted T cells, or PBMCs; the material itself was cDNA or gDNA.

V was shortened by 6 bases and J by 5 bases, with 16 bases between the two germline ends. The CDR3 contains 14 residues. Germline V gene sequence: CDR1 SNHLY, CDR2 FYNNEI. How the authors handled the data: Amplification from reference gene primers served as the basis for estimated nucleated cell counts. This table comes from immunoSEQ multiplex PCR, and its TCRdb copy is limited to in-frame clones, with some not included. V, J and clone size were drawn from that table, and D and trimming were deduced from the DNA. Here the sample spans roughly 100,000 clones, roughly 87% being singletons. This chain joins TRBV2 and TRBJ2-5, with a tentative D call TRBD2 (7 bases). The TCR sequence derives from a man aged 50-59 years with acute or convalescent COVID-19. Sequenced: peripheral blood. CDR3 DNA sequence: TGTGCCAGCAGGGGTAGGGGGGGAGTTGAGACCCAGTACTTC. Translating gives CASRGRGGVETQYF.